The 7 T cell receptor beta chains below were found in one sample sequenced in a study of blood T cell repertoires in COVID-19. Libraries were prepared by immunoSEQ multiplex PCR; TCRdb keeps only in-frame clonotypes and omits some of them. The sample records approximately 180,000 clones, roughly 89% being singletons. The sequencing input was PBMCs or T cells enriched from blood (not recorded which). Receptors were obtained from a woman aged 40 to 50 with acute COVID-19.

The chain has TRBV27 and TRBJ1-5; 11 bases line up with TRBD1. This CDR3 region has 16 residues. V dropped 6 bases and J dropped 3; count of bases not matched to a gene: 7. The germline CDR1 and CDR2 sequences are MNHEY and SMNVEV (reference sequence). CDR3 amino acids: CASRTLGQGANQPQHF. The DNA of the CDR3 is TGTGCCAGCAGGACCTTAGGACAGGGGGCCAATCAGCCCCAGCATTTT.

This clone appeared a few times. The chain joins TRBV25-1 to TRBJ2-2; no definite D call. This CDR3 comprises 13 residues. V lost 0 bases to trimming and J lost 6 bases, with 5 bases between them. Germline CDR1 and CDR2: MGHDK and SYGVNS. The CDR3 bases are TGTGCCAGCAGTGAATATTCCGCCGGGGAGCTGTTTTTT. Residues: CASSEYSAGELFF. Together with reference TRBV25-1 and TRBJ2-2, the CDR3 gives the full variable domain: EADIYQTPRYLVIGTGKKITLECSQTMGHDKMYWYQQDPGMELHLIHYSYGVNSTEKGDLSSESTVSRIRTEHFPLTLESARPSHTSQYLCASSEYSAGELFFGEGSRLTVL.

The chain recombines TRBV9 with TRBJ2-5; D may be TRBD1 (6 bases). Trimming removed 0 bases at V and 6 bases at J, with 15 bases between. From germline, CDR1 is SGDLS and CDR2 YYNGEE. The CDR3 is 15 amino acids. CDR3 in amino acids: CASSVDLGAQQTQYF. The CDR3 nucleotides read TGTGCCAGCAGCGTAGATCTGGGGGCGCAACAGACCCAGTACTTC.

This clone has a single count. J is TRBJ2-3 and V is TRBV28; 10 bases agree with TRBD1. The CDR3 loop spans 15 amino acids. Germline V gene data show CDR1 as MDHEN and CDR2 as SYDVKM. V shed 6 bases, J shed 0 bases, and the junction held 3 bases outside the gene matches. The CDR3 region has the DNA TGTGCCAGCAGGGGACAGGGGACTAGCACAGATACGCAGTATTTT. Its translation: CASRGQGTSTDTQYF.

This chain links TRBV5-1 with TRBJ2-5, with D maybe TRBD2 (6 bases). V was shortened by 4 bases and J by 7 bases, with 26 bases between the two germline ends. The CDR3 covers 17 residues. Germline V gives CDR1 SGHRS, CDR2 YFSETQ. The CDR3 bases are TGCGCCAGCAGCCCCCTATCGGCGAATCGGGGACTTGGGACCCAGTACTTC. This codes for CASSPLSANRGLGTQYF.

The rearrangement uses TRBV18 and TRBJ2-2; 8 nucleotides align to TRBD1. Losses at the gene ends were 4 bases for V and 1 base for J; bases not matched to a gene: 2. This CDR3 region has 15 residues. Germline CDR1 reads KGHSH; CDR2 reads LQKENI. The DNA for the CDR3 is TGTGCCAGCTCACTCGGACAGGGGAACACCGGGGAGCTGTTTTTT. It yields the protein CASSLGQGNTGELFF.

This clone has just one count. As DNA, the CDR3 is TGTGCCAGCTCACCACAAACAGGGTCCGAGCAGTACTTC. The encoded protein is CASSPQTGSEQYF. The V call is TRBV18, the J call TRBJ2-7; TRBD1 might be the D (6 bases). There are 13 residues in the CDR3. CDR1 is KGHSH and CDR2 is LQKENI in the germline V gene. V shed 1 base and J shed 6 bases, with 10 bases lying between them.